The entry below describes one T cell receptor beta chain. What it binds is unknown. The data were taken from a study of cytomegalovirus exposure and HLA in healthy donors. Findings and caveats of the study: Later analysis demonstrated an association between a missense DCLRE1C variant and TCR beta V- and J-gene trimming. Later work found that TCR association rates differed between HLA loci; DRB1 had the most and HLA-C the fewest. Sequencing had likely introduced a cluster of highly shared sequence variants as an artifact. It was reported that TCR beta sequences correctly inferred the HLA-A and HLA-B alleles for most subjects.

The V gene's germline CDR1 is LNHDA and CDR2 SQIVND (reference sequence). The length of the CDR3 is 15 residues. With 3 bases removed from V and 1 base from J, the gap between germline ends came to 11 bases. This PCR relied on a set of 60 Vbeta primers and 13 Jbeta primers. Profiling relied on immunoSEQ multiplex PCR, and the TCRdb table lists in-frame clones only, not all of them. The data hold 120,000 or so clones, with less than 85% observed a single time. The chain carries TRBV19 and TRBJ2-3; D might be TRBD2 (6 bases). The sequenced material came from PBMCs. The sequence came from a man younger than 40 in good health and CMV-seropositive. The CDR3 spells CASSISGRRTDTQYF. The CDR3 DNA is TGTGCCAGTAGTATTAGCGGAAGACGCACAGATACGCAGTATTTT.